Listed below are T cell receptor beta chains from one sample, sequenced in a study of T cell repertoires in cytomegalovirus infection. Via MiXCR, TCRdb re-called the reads, giving one row per CDR3 protein. Of 560,000 or so distinct CDR3 sequences listed, about 15% are singletons. The sequenced sample was CD8+ T cells from PBMCs. The receptors here all came from a human donor in good health (CMV status not recorded). Some clones in this sample may be carry-over from other donors' samples. Both conserved end residues are trimmed from each CDR3. D genes are given only for firm matches. Some rows mark clone size as missing; the rest say once, few, many or name a class of expanded clone.

-,TRBD1,TRBJ2-6,TRBV9,ASSGTDRGRFSGANVLT
many,TRBD1,TRBJ1-2,TRBV7-6,ASSLELSGTGGYGYT
few,-,TRBJ2-5,TRBV25-1,ASSDLDLLGVEETQY
-,TRBD2,TRBJ2-3,TRBV28,ASSLRTSGVPSTDTQY
many,TRBD1,TRBJ2-1,TRBV10-2,ASSTGSGWNEQF
many,-,TRBJ1-2,TRBV11-2,ASSLETEGVDYGYT
few,-,TRBJ2-1,TRBV30,AWRGGHRPYNEQF
many,TRBD1,TRBJ2-7,TRBV7-3,ASSLGTGREQY
few,-,TRBJ1-5,TRBV19,ASRLGAQPQH
many,-,TRBJ1-1,TRBV7-2,ASSARRTEAF
few,-,TRBJ1-1,TRBV12-5,ASGWARPTEAF
-,-,TRBJ2-7,TRBV11-2,ASSLDSLTYEQY
few,TRBD2,TRBJ2-7,TRBV4-2,ASSPRTSWSSEQY